The entry below gives a single T cell receptor beta chain sequence along with its context. This record belongs to a study of T cell responses to AZD1222 COVID-19 vaccine. The CDR3 runs 14 residues. Between the trimmed V and J ends, which lost 0 bases and 7 bases, there was a span of 12 bases. Per germline, CDR1 SGHDN and CDR2 FVKESK. Produced via immunoSEQ multiplex PCR; TCRdb's table is partial and in-frame only. The sample includes 50,000 to 65,000 clones, 75% to 90% of them seen just once. Sample: peripheral blood, taken 28 days after the second AZD1222 dose. The TCR comes from an adult who received the AZD1222 COVID-19 vaccine. This chain connects TRBV14 to TRBJ1-1, with D maybe TRBD1 (6 bases). CDR3 in amino acids: CASSQDFDRREAFF. In DNA form, the CDR3 reads TGTGCCAGCAGCCAAGATTTCGACAGGCGTGAAGCTTTCTTT.